This T cell receptor beta chain was identified during a study of patients and donors after allogeneic stem cell transplantation. Via MiXCR, TCRdb re-called the RT-PCR reads, giving one row per CDR3 protein. Of tens of thousands of distinct CDR3 sequences in the sample, roughly 48% were seen once. V was shortened by 3 bases and J by 4 bases, with 15 bases between the two germline ends. The CDR3 covers 15 residues. The TCR was taken from a human donor who was either an allogeneic HSCT recipient or a stem cell or donor lymphocyte infusion donor (not recorded which). It is not recorded whose cells these are; they may come from a transplant donor. The chain uses TRBV12-3 or TRBV12-4 and TRBJ1-2, with D possibly matching TRBD1 (6 bases). The specimen was blood, either unsorted or a sorted T cell fraction (not recorded which). The CDR3 protein is CASSFAGDSSYGYTF. As DNA, the CDR3 is TGTGCCAGCAGTTTTGCAGGGGATAGTAGCTATGGCTACACCTTC.